Listed here are 21 T cell receptor beta chains from one sample, sequenced in a study of radiotherapy plus CTLA-4 blockade in lung cancer. Clones were read by immunoSEQ multiplex PCR, and TCRdb kept only the in-frame ones, dropping some. Here the sample spans over 80,000 clones, roughly four fifths being singletons. The specimen comprised peripheral blood, sampled from a patient treated with radiotherapy plus ipilimumab. The source of these receptors is a human donor with non-small cell lung cancer who had stable disease on radiotherapy plus ipilimumab.

The J gene is TRBJ2-2, the V gene TRBV10-2, with a weak D call TRBD2 (6 bases). The germline CDR1 and CDR2 sequences are WSHSY and SAAADI. V lost 4 bases and J lost 5, with 11 bases in between. This CDR3 comprises 14 residues. The CDR3 nucleotides are TGCGCCAGCAGTGGGGGGGTCACAACCGGGGAGCTGTTTTTT. It yields the protein CASSGGVTTGELFF.

The chain joins TRBV2 to TRBJ1-1, with no clear D. CDR1 SNHLY and CDR2 FYNNEI come from the germline V gene. V shed 4 bases and J shed 3 bases, with 9 bases lying between them. There are 13 residues in the CDR3. The chain's CDR3 is CASSVMGYTEAFF. The CDR3 DNA is TGTGCCAGCAGTGTAATGGGATACACTGAAGCTTTCTTT.

The chain carries TRBV10-3 and TRBJ1-2; 9 bases agree with TRBD1. V shed 8 bases, J shed 6 bases, and the junction held 4 bases outside the gene matches. The CDR3 contains 12 residues. The germline V gene has CDR1 ENHRY and CDR2 SYGVKD. The CDR3 region is CAIGDRVDGYTF. CDR3 DNA sequence: TGTGCCATCGGGGACAGGGTGGATGGCTACACCTTC.

Points on this clone: The same CDR3 can be traced to other DNA sequences in this sample. The chain carries TRBV2 and TRBJ1-1, with D unclear. The V gene lost 6 bases and the J gene lost 4 bases, with 15 bases spanning the gap. Germline-derived CDR1 and CDR2 are SNHLY and FYNNEI. This CDR3 is built from 14 residues. CDR3 sequence reads: CASSERRGRTEAFF. In DNA, the CDR3 is TGTGCCAGCAGCGAACGGCGGGGTCGCACTGAAGCTTTCTTT.

The genes are TRBV30 and TRBJ1-2; 9 bases are a match to TRBD1. V gave up 3 bases and J gave up 8 bases; unmatched junction bases: 10. The CDR3 has 14 residues. The V gene's germline CDR1 is GTSNPN and CDR2 SVGIG (reference sequence). Written as DNA, the CDR3 is TGTGCCTGGAGCGGCCGGGACAGGGAGTACGGCTACACCTTC. It yields the protein CAWSGRDREYGYTF.

This clone was recorded once. The J gene is TRBJ2-1, the V gene TRBV6-1, with 7 bases identical to TRBD1. Losses at the gene ends were 4 bases for V and 6 bases for J; bases not matched to a gene: 9. The CDR3 runs to 15 residues. The V gene's germline CDR1 is MNHNS and CDR2 SASEGT. The CDR3 region has the DNA TGTGCCAGCAGTGCCAGACAGGGCGATCGCAATGAGCAGTTCTTC. This codes for CASSARQGDRNEQFF.

The chain combines TRBV19 with TRBJ1-2; the D gene is possibly TRBD1 (6 bases). V lost 7 bases to trimming and J lost 2 bases, with 14 bases between them. Germline V gives CDR1 LNHDA, CDR2 SQIVND (reference sequence). CDR3 length: 14 residues. CDR3 sequence: CASTEHRENYGYTF. The DNA for the CDR3 is TGTGCCAGTACAGAACACAGGGAGAACTATGGCTACACCTTC.

This chain joins TRBV19 and TRBJ1-2; 10 bases match TRBD1. V was clipped by 7 bases and J by 5 bases; unmatched bases: 4. Germline-derived CDR1 and CDR2 are LNHDA and SQIVND (reference sequence). CDR3 length: 13 amino acids. The CDR3 sequence is CASKRDRGYGYTF. The CDR3 bases are TGTGCCAGTAAACGGGACAGGGGTTATGGCTACACCTTC.

V gene TRBV9 combines with J gene TRBJ2-5, with 10 positions matching TRBD2. The J segment lost 1 base and the V segment lost 3 bases, leaving 9 bases of the junction unmatched. This CDR3 spans 17 amino acids. The germline gives CDR1 SGDLS, CDR2 YYNGEE. CDR3 DNA sequence: TGTGCCAGCAGCGCCTCAGGGGTAGCGGGGGGCCAAGAGACCCAGTACTTC. Protein product: CASSASGVAGGQETQYF. Combining the CDR3 with reference TRBV9 and TRBJ2-5 gives the whole variable domain DSGVTQTPKHLITATGQRVTLRCSPRSGDLSVYWYQQSLDQGLQFLIQYYNGEERAKGNILERFSAQQFPDLHSELNLSSLELGDSALYFCASSASGVAGGQETQYFGPGTRLLVL.

The V gene is TRBV10-3, the J gene TRBJ1-1; D might be TRBD1 (5 bases). The CDR3 extends over 13 amino acids. V lost 3 bases and J lost 3, with 8 bases in between. Per germline, CDR1 ENHRY and CDR2 SYGVKD. CDR3 DNA sequence: TGTGCCATCAGTGAATGGGGCTACACTGAAGCTTTCTTT. It codes for CAISEWGYTEAFF.

The V call is TRBV16, the J call TRBJ1-5, with 8 bases fitting TRBD1. The CDR3 is 14 amino acids. Germline CDR1 KGHSY, CDR2 FQNENV. Germline trimming cut 4 bases from V and 6 bases from J; bases unmatched to any gene: 5. The CDR3 DNA follows: TGTGCCAGCAGCCCTCAGGGGGCGGGTCAGCCCCAGCATTTT. It yields the protein CASSPQGAGQPQHF.

As DNA, the CDR3 is TGTGCCAGCAGTTACGACAGGTCTGGGGCCAACGTCCTGACTTTC. Translation gives CASSYDRSGANVLTF. J is TRBJ2-6 and V is TRBV27; possibly TRBD1 for D (6 bases). The V gene's germline CDR1 is MNHEY and CDR2 SMNVEV (reference sequence). The CDR3 loop spans 15 amino acids. V lost 4 bases and J 1 base, leaving 8 bases between the germline ends.

On this clone: One junction end disagrees with the germline gene, perhaps due to a read error. Other DNA sequences of this sample code for an identical CDR3. The V gene is TRBV30, the J gene TRBJ2-7, with TRBD2 matching over 7 bases. This CDR3 is 13 amino acids long. CDR1 GTSNPN and CDR2 SVGIG come from the germline V gene (reference sequence). CDR3 DNA: TGTGCCTGGGGAGGGGAGGGGACCGGGGGATGTAACTTC. It codes for CAWGGEGTGGCNF.

The gene calls are TRBV27 and TRBJ1-1; no definite D call. V was trimmed by 7 bases and J by 4 bases, leaving 19 bases between them. The CDR3 covers 15 residues. Per germline, CDR1 MNHEY and CDR2 SMNVEV (reference sequence). The CDR3: CASKAWQDEGTEAFF. The CDR3 nucleotides read TGTGCCAGCAAAGCCTGGCAGGATGAGGGCACTGAAGCTTTCTTT.

V usage is TRBV5-1 and J usage is TRBJ2-6; possible D gene TRBD1, 6 bases. The CDR3 is 18 amino acids. CDR1 and CDR2 (germline): SGHRS, YFSETQ. Between the trimmed V and J ends, which lost 0 bases and 0 bases, there was a span of 13 bases. CDR3 loop: CASSLGMGASSGANVLTF. The DNA of the CDR3 is TGCGCCAGCAGCTTGGGAATGGGGGCCAGCTCTGGGGCCAACGTCCTGACTTTC.

The chain joins TRBV9 to TRBJ2-3, with 9 bases lining up with TRBD2. CDR3 size: 16 residues. The junction had 7 bases not matched to a gene; V was cut back by 2 bases and J by 3 bases. Germline V CDR1 and CDR2: SGDLS, YYNGEE. The CDR3: CASSVRGLAGTDTQYF. Here the CDR3 DNA reads TGTGCCAGCAGCGTCCGGGGACTAGCAGGGACAGATACGCAGTATTTT.

J is TRBJ2-1 and V is TRBV7-6, with TRBD2 matching 8 bases. Germline V gives CDR1 SGHVS, CDR2 FNYEAQ. V shed 9 bases and J 6 bases; nucleotides not matched to a gene: 4. The CDR3 is made up of 12 amino acids. CDR3 residues: CASTAGGNEQFF. The CDR3 nucleotides are TGTGCCAGTACGGCGGGGGGCAATGAGCAGTTCTTC.

This clone has only a few counts. The V call is TRBV27, the J call TRBJ1-5; weak D call: TRBD1 (6 bases). The germline CDR1 and CDR2 sequences are MNHEY and SMNVEV (reference sequence). Deletions cut 5 bases from V and 4 bases from J, with 18 bases between. The CDR3 is 16 residues long. Here the CDR3 DNA reads TGTGCCAGCAGTACGAACCGGGACACGATAAATCAGCCCCAGCATTTT. Its protein is CASSTNRDTINQPQHF.

Comments on this clone: One end of the junction is discordant with germline, which a read error may explain. The V call is TRBV7-9, the J call TRBJ2-5; no definite D call. Germline assignment: CDR1 SEHNR and CDR2 FQNEAQ (reference sequence). The CDR3 extends over 12 amino acids. The CDR3 loop is CASSLTPEAQYF. DNA for the CDR3: TGTGCCAGCAGCTTAACCCCAGAGGCCCAGTACTTC.

The genes are TRBV28 and TRBJ1-2; TRBD1 matches at 10 bases. The germline gives CDR1 MDHEN, CDR2 SYDVKM. This CDR3 comprises 20 residues. With V trimmed by 5 bases and J by 5 bases, 23 bases remained unmatched. CDR3 nucleotides: TGTGCCAGCAGTAACCCCCCCGCGGCGACAGGGGGCGCTTGGTCGTATGGCTACACCTTC. Translating it yields CASSNPPAATGGAWSYGYTF.

The rearrangement links TRBV5-1 to TRBJ2-7, with a possible D match to TRBD2 (7 bases). Trimming stripped 4 bases from V and 2 bases from J, with 13 bases between. In germline, CDR1 is SGHRS, CDR2 YFSETQ. CDR3 size: 14 residues. The CDR3 is CASSPGGIPYEQYF. The DNA of the CDR3 is TGCGCCAGCAGCCCGGGGGGCATTCCCTACGAGCAGTACTTC. The entire variable domain, with the rest obtained from reference TRBV5-1 and TRBJ2-7, is as follows: KAGVTQTPRYLIKTRGQQVTLSCSPISGHRSVSWYQQTPGQGLQFLFEYFSETQRNKGNFPGRFSGRQFSNSRSEMNVSTLELGDSALYLCASSPGGIPYEQYFGPGTRLTVT.